The 9 T cell receptor beta chains reported below all come from one sample, sequenced in a study of blood T cell repertoires in COVID-19. Assay used: immunoSEQ multiplex PCR; TCRdb lists only in-frame clones, some missing. The sample includes 90,000 to 100,000 clones, about 83% of them seen just once. The sequenced sample was peripheral blood. The receptors here all came from a man in his sixties or seventies with active or convalescent COVID-19.

This sequence joins TRBV7-8 and TRBJ1-6, with 9 nucleotides matching TRBD1. The V gene's germline CDR1 is SGHVS and CDR2 FQNEAQ. J lost 9 bases, V lost 5 bases, and 11 bases had no gene match. CDR3 size: 16 residues. The DNA for the CDR3 is TGTGCCAGCAGCGTGACAGGGGGTTCTTCGAGTTCACCCCTCCACTTT. Translating it yields CASSVTGGSSSSPLHF.

The CDR3 loop reads CASSPQAHSGNTIYF. The CDR3 DNA is TGTGCCAGCAGCCCACAGGCACACTCTGGAAACACCATATATTTT. The chain is built from TRBV7-2 and TRBJ1-3; maybe TRBD1 (5 bases). The CDR3 extends over 15 amino acids. Germline assignment: CDR1 SGHTA and CDR2 FQGNSA. V shed 5 bases and J shed 0 bases, with 11 bases lying between them.

This rearrangement joins TRBV27 to TRBJ2-7, with 16 bases identical to TRBD2. This CDR3 is 18 amino acids long. J was trimmed by 7 bases and V by 5 bases; bases with no gene match: 14. Germline CDR1 MNHEY, CDR2 SMNVEV (reference sequence). The CDR3 DNA follows: TGTGCCAGCAGTCCAACGGGACTAGCGGGGGGGCCTCTAAGAGAGCAGTACTTC. Protein sequence: CASSPTGLAGGPLREQYF.

The chain has TRBV4-1 and TRBJ2-5, with 7 bases aligning to TRBD2. CDR1 is MGHRA and CDR2 is YSYEKL in the germline V gene. V trimming: 4 bases; J trimming: 4 bases; junction bases outside the gene matches: 3. There are 13 residues in the CDR3. CDR3 residues: CASSRLAGETQYF. The CDR3 DNA is TGCGCCAGCAGCCGACTAGCAGGAGAGACCCAGTACTTC.

The genes are TRBV2 and TRBJ1-6; 8 bases are shared with TRBD1. Per the germline V gene, CDR1 is SNHLY and CDR2 is FYNNEI. The CDR3 runs to 15 residues. V gave up 5 bases and J gave up 7 bases; unmatched junction bases: 7. CDR3 nucleotide sequence: TGTGCCAGCAGTAGACAGGGGCGAGGAAATTCACCCCTCCACTTT. Translating gives CASSRQGRGNSPLHF. The full variable domain, completed using reference TRBV2 and TRBJ1-6, is EPEVTQTPSHQVTQMGQEVILRCVPISNHLYFYWYRQILGQKVEFLVSFYNNEISEKSEIFDDQFSVERPDGSNFTLKIRSTKLEDSAMYFCASSRQGRGNSPLHFGNGTRLTVT.

The chain uses TRBV24-1 and TRBJ2-2, with D hard to call. Looked up from germline, CDR1 is KGHDR and CDR2 is SFDVKD. The V end was cut by 7 bases, the J end by 4 bases, with 12 bases between. This CDR3 has 14 amino acids. The CDR3, as DNA: TGTGCCACCAGAGGTTATCAGGCCACCGGGGAGCTGTTTTTT. It specifies CATRGYQATGELFF.

V and J are TRBV5-6 and TRBJ1-1; a possible D gene is TRBD1 (6 bases). V lost 5 bases, J lost 4 bases, and 12 bases lay in between. The CDR3 is 13 amino acids. CDR1 SGHDT and CDR2 YYEEEE come from the germline V gene. CDR3 region: CASSPGQTTEAFF. In DNA, the CDR3 is TGTGCCAGCAGTCCCGGACAGACCACTGAAGCTTTCTTT.

The chain joins TRBV7-8 to TRBJ1-2; maybe TRBD1 (5 bases). V was clipped by 1 base and J by 8 bases, with 23 bases between them. This CDR3 contains 17 residues. Per the germline V gene, CDR1 is SGHVS and CDR2 is FQNEAQ. The CDR3 is CASSLGWAREGGSGYTF. The CDR3 region has the DNA TGTGCCAGCAGCTTAGGTTGGGCCAGGGAGGGAGGTAGCGGCTACACCTTC.

The chain combines TRBV7-6 with TRBJ1-4; 9 bases fit TRBD1. The CDR3 covers 18 residues. V lost 1 base and J lost 2; bases outside the gene matches: 8. The germline V gene encodes CDR1 SGHVS and CDR2 FNYEAQ. CDR3 coding DNA: TGTGCCAGCAGCTTAGGTGGAACAGGGGGCAGGACTAATGAAAAACTGTTTTTT. Its translation: CASSLGGTGGRTNEKLFF.